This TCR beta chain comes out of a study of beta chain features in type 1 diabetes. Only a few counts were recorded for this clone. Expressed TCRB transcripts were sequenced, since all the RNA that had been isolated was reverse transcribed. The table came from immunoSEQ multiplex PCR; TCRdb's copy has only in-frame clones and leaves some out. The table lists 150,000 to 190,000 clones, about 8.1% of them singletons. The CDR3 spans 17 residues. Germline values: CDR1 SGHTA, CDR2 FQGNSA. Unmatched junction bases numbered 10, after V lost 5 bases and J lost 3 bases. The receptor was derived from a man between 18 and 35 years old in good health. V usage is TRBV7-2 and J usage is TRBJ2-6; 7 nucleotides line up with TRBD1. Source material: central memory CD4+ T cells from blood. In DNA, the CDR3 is TGTGCCAGCAGCCCCGGGACAGCGAGAGGTGGGGCCAACGTCCTGACTTTC. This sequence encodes CASSPGTARGGANVLTF. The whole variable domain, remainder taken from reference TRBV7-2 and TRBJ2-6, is GAGVSQSPSNKVTEKGKDVELRCDPISGHTALYWYRQSLGQGLEFLIYFQGNSAPDKSGLPSDRFSAERTGGSVSTLTIQRTQQEDSAVYLCASSPGTARGGANVLTFGAGSRLTVL.